This TCR beta chain originates from a study of CD8 T cells in ankylosing spondylitis. Study findings and constraints: Disease-linked clones reportedly showed significant enrichment in matched ankylosing spondylitis synovial fluid. Relatively rare in peripheral blood, disease-linked clones were also CD8+. For ankylosing spondylitis blood, a TCR beta motif of roughly 8 highly homologous variants appeared characteristic. Some of the motif variants had earlier been found in reactive arthritis patients' fluid and blood.

This clonotype was detected ten times or more. Its antigen is currently unknown. Each TCR beta library was made by quantitative 5'-RACE that incorporated molecular barcodes. TCRdb fed the 5' RACE reads into MiXCR, producing one record per CDR3 protein. This sample has about 340,000 distinct CDR3 sequences, with approximately 8.2% found just once. Trimming stripped 6 bases from V and 0 bases from J, with 9 bases between. CDR3 length equals 13 residues. The germline V gene encodes CDR1 MGHDK and CDR2 SYGVNS. The rearrangement joins TRBV25-1 to TRBJ2-7; D might be TRBD1 (6 bases). The sample comprised blood, either unsorted or a sorted T cell fraction (not recorded which). This clonotype was sampled from a male donor with ankylosing spondylitis. The CDR3 loop is CASRGRGSYEQYF. The CDR3, as DNA: TGTGCCAGCAGGGGCAGGGGCTCCTACGAGCAGTACTTC.